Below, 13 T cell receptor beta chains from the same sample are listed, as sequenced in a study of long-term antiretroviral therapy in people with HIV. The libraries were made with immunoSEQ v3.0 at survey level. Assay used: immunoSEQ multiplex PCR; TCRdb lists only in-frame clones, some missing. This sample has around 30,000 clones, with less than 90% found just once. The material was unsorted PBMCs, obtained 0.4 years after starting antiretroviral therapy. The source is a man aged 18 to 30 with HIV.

CDR3 region: CASSVAPLESYNEQFF. DNA for the CDR3: TGTGCCAGCAGCGTAGCTCCCCTGGAGTCCTACAATGAGCAGTTCTTC. The chain recombines TRBV9 with TRBJ2-1; D remains ambiguous. The V end lost 0 bases, the J end lost 1 base, and 11 bases lay between the germline ends. Looked up from germline, CDR1 is SGDLS and CDR2 is YYNGEE. CDR3 size: 16 residues.

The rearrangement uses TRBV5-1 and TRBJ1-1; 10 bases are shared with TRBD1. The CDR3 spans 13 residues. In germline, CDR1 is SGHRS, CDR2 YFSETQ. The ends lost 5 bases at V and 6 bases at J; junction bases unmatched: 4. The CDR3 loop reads CASSLGTGAEAFF. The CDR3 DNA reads TGCGCCAGCAGTCTAGGGACAGGGGCTGAAGCTTTCTTT.

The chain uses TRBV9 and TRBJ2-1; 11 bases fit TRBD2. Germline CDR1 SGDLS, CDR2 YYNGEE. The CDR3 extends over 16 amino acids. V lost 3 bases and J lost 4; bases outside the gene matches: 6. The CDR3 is CASSEPGTSGYNEQFF. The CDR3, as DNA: TGTGCCAGCAGCGAACCCGGGACTAGCGGTTACAATGAGCAGTTCTTC.

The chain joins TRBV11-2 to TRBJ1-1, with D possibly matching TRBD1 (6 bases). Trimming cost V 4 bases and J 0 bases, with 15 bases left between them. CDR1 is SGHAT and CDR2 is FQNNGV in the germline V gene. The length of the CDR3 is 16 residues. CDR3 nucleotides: TGTGCCAGCAGCTCTAATCCAGGACAGATGAACACTGAAGCTTTCTTT. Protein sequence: CASSSNPGQMNTEAFF.

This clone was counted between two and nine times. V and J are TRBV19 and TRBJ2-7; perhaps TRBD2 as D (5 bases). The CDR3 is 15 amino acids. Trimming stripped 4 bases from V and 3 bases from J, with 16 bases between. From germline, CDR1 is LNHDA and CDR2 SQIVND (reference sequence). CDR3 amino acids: CASSTRPGDGYEQYF. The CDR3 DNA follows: TGTGCCAGTAGTACCCGACCCGGGGATGGCTACGAGCAGTACTTC.

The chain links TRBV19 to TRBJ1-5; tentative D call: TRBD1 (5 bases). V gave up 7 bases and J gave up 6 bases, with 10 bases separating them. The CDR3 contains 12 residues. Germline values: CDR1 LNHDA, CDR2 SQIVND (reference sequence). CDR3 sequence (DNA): TGTGCCAGTACGGAGGGGTCTCAGCCCCAGCATTTT. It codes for CASTEGSQPQHF.

CDR3 DNA sequence: TGTGCCGTCCGGGACATCTATGATGGCACTGAAGCTTTCTTT. It specifies CAVRDIYDGTEAFF. The J gene is TRBJ1-1, the V gene TRBV19, with D perhaps matching TRBD1 (6 bases). The CDR3 contains 14 residues. V gave up 11 bases and J gave up 4 bases, with 20 bases separating them. Germline V gene sequence: CDR1 LNHDA, CDR2 SQIVND (reference sequence).

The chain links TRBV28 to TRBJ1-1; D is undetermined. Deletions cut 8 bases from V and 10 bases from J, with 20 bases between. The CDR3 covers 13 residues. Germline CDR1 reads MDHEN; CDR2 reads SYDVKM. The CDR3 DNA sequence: TGTGCCAGCGGAAGAGGAGGGTGGGAAAGAGCTTTCTTT. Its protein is CASGRGGWERAFF.

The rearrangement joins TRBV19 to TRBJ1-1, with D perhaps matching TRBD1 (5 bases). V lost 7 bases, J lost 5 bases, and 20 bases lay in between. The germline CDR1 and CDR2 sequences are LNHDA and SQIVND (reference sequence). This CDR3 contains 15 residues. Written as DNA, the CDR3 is TGTGCCAGTACCCTCGGGGCAGGGAGAACAACTGAAGCTTTCTTT. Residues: CASTLGAGRTTEAFF. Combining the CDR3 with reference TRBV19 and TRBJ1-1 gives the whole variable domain DGGITQSPKYLFRKEGQNVTLSCEQNLNHDAMYWYRQDPGQGLRLIYYSQIVNDFQKGDIAEGYSVSREKKESFPLTVTSAQKNPTAFYLCASTLGAGRTTEAFFGQGTRLTVV.

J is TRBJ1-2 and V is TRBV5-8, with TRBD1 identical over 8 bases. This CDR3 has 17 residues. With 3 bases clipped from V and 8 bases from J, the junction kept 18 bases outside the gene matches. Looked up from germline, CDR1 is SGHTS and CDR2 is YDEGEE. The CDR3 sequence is CASSSGTGGEKLWGYTF. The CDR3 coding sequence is TGTGCCAGCAGCTCAGGTACAGGGGGAGAGAAGCTTTGGGGCTACACCTTC.

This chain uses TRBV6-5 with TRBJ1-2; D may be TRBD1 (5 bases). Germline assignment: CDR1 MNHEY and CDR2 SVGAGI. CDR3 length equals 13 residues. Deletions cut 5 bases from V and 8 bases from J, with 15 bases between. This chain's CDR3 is CASSLGTVGGYTF. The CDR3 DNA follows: TGTGCCAGCAGTCTCGGGACCGTCGGGGGCTACACCTTC.

CDR3 nucleotides: TGTGCCAGTAGTATTAGAGGGAGACCCTCCTACGAGCAGTACTTC. Translation: CASSIRGRPSYEQYF. The gene calls are TRBV19 and TRBJ2-7; D perhaps matches TRBD2 (5 bases). CDR3 length equals 15 residues. With 3 bases removed from V and 0 bases from J, the gap between germline ends came to 12 bases. The germline V gene encodes CDR1 LNHDA and CDR2 SQIVND (reference sequence).

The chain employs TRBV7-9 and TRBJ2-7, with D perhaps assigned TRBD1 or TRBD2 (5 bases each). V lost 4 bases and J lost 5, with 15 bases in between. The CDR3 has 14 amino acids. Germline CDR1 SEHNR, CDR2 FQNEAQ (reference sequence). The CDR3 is CASSSRALGDEQYF. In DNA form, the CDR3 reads TGTGCCAGCAGCTCCAGGGCCCTGGGAGACGAGCAGTACTTC.